This T cell receptor (beta chain) derives from a study of T-cell memory formation after mild COVID-19. The CDR3 runs to 15 residues. The ends lost 5 bases at V and 4 bases at J; junction bases unmatched: 7. This clonotype was found once. TCRdb re-derived calls from the 5' RACE reads in MiXCR, one entry per CDR3 protein. The sample shows about 180,000 distinct CDR3 sequences, roughly 18% of them seen only once. The receptor comes from a young man who had mild COVID-19 (a few samples of this study predate the infection). Cell type and time point are not known. The sample comprised PBMCs or a T cell subset sorted from them (not recorded which). V usage is TRBV12-3 or TRBV12-4 and J usage is TRBJ2-1; 8 bases map to TRBD2. The CDR3 protein is CASSPAGALYNEQFF. Written as DNA, the CDR3 is TGTGCCAGCAGTCCAGCGGGGGCTTTGTACAATGAGCAGTTCTTC.